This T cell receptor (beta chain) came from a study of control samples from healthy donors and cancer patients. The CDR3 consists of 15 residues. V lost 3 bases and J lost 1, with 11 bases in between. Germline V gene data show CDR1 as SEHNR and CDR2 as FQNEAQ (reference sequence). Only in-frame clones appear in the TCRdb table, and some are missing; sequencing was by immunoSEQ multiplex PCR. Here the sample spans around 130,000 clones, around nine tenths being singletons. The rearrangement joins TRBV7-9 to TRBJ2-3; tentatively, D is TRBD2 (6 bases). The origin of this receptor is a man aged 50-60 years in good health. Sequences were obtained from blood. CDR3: CASSFDSGRTDTQYF. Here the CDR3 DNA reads TGTGCCAGCAGCTTCGATAGCGGACGCACAGATACGCAGTATTTT.